A selection of T cell receptor beta chains follows, all from one sample in a study of blood T cell repertoires in COVID-19. Only in-frame clones appear in the TCRdb table, and some are missing; sequencing was by immunoSEQ multiplex PCR. This sample carries around 70,000 clones, roughly 80% of them seen once, and the ten largest clones take about 18%. Sequenced sample: peripheral blood. The source of these receptors is a man aged 70 or older who had recovered from COVID-19. Both conserved end residues are trimmed from each CDR3. A D gene is named only where the DNA matches it firmly.

d_call v_call cdr3_length cdr3_aa
TRBD2 TRBV5-5 12 ASSFSGRNYEQY
TRBD1 TRBV19 11 ASSPRTGLGYT
- TRBV5-6 11 ASSAPTGSEQY
- TRBV9 11 ASSVNTNSPLH
- TRBV29-1 8 SVDRGTQY
TRBD2 TRBV19 13 ASSKGLAEGNEQF
- TRBV5-4 12 ASSLAGDTGELF
TRBD1 TRBV28 10 ASTGQGHEQY
TRBD1 TRBV20-1 16 SASTTNWDRGRFNEQY
- TRBV5-6 13 ASSLEAGLGETQY
- TRBV4-2 12 ASSPGYGTYGYT
- TRBV11-2 12 ASSLGQGNEKLF